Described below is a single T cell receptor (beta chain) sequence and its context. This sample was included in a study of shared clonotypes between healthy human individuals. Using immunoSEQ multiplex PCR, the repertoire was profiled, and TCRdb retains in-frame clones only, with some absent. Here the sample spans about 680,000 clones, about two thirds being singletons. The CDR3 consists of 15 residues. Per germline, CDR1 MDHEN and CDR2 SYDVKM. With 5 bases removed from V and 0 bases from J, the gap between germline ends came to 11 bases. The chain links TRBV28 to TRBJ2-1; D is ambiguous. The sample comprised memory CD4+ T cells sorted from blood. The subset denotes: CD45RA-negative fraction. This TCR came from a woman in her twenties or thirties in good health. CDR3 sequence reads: CASSPHSSSYNEQFF. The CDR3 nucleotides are TGTGCCAGCAGTCCCCATTCGAGCTCCTACAATGAGCAGTTCTTC.